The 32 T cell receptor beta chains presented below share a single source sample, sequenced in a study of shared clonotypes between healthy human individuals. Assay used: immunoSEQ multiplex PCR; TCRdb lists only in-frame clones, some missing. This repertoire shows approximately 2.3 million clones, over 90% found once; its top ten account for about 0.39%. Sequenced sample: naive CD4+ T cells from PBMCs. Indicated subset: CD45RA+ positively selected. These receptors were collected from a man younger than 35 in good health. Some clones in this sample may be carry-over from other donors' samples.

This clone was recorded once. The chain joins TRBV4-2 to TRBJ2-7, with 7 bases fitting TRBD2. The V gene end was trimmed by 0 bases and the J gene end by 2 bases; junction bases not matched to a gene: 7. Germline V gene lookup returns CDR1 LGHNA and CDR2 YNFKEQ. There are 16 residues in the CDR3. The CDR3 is CASSQDPASGTYEQYF. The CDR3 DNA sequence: TGTGCCAGCAGCCAAGATCCGGCTAGCGGTACCTACGAGCAGTACTTC.

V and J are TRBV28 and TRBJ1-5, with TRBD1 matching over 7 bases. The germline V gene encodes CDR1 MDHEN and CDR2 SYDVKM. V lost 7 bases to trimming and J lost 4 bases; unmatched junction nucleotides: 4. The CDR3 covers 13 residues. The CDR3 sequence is CASTGQPNQPQHF. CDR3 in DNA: TGTGCCAGCACGGGACAGCCTAATCAGCCCCAGCATTTT.

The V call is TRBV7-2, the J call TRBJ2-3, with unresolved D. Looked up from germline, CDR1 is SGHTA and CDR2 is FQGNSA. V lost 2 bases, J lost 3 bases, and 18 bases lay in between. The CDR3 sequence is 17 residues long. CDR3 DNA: TGTGCCAGCAGCTTATCGGCCATTGGGGATCGGACAGATACGCAGTATTTT. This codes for CASSLSAIGDRTDTQYF.

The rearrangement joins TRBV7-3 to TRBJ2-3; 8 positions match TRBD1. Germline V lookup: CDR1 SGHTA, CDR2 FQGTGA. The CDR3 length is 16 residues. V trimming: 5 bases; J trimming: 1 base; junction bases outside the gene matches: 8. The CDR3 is CASSLGQGAGTDTQYF. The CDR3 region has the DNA TGTGCCAGCAGCCTTGGGCAGGGGGCAGGCACAGATACGCAGTATTTT.

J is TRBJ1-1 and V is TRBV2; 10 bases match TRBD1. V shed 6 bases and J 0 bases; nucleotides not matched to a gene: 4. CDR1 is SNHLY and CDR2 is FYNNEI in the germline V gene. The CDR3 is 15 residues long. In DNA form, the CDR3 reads TGTGCCAGCAGGGACAGGGGGGGAATGAACACTGAAGCTTTCTTT. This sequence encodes CASRDRGGMNTEAFF.

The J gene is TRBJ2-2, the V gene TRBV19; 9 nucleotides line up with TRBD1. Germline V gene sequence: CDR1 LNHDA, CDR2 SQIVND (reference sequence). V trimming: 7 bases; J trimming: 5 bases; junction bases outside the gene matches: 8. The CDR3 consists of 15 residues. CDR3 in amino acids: CASTSGTGNTGELFF. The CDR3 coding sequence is TGTGCCAGTACCTCCGGGACAGGGAATACCGGGGAGCTGTTTTTT. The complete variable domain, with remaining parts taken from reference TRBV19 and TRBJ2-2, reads DGGITQSPKYLFRKEGQNVTLSCEQNLNHDAMYWYRQDPGQGLRLIYYSQIVNDFQKGDIAEGYSVSREKKESFPLTVTSAQKNPTAFYLCASTSGTGNTGELFFGEGSRLTVL.

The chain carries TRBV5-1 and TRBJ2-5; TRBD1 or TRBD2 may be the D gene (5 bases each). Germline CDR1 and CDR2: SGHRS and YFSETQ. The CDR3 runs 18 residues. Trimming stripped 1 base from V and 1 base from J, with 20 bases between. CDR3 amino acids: CASSLNGFLGVVQETQYF. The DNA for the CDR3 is TGCGCCAGCAGCTTGAACGGATTCTTGGGGGTCGTCCAAGAGACCCAGTACTTC.

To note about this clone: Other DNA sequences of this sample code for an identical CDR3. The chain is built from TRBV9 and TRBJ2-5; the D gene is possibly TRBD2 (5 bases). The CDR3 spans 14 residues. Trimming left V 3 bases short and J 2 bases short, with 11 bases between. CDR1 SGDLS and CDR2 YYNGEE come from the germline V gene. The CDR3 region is CASSATSGQETQYF. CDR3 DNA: TGTGCCAGCAGCGCGACGAGCGGACAAGAGACCCAGTACTTC.

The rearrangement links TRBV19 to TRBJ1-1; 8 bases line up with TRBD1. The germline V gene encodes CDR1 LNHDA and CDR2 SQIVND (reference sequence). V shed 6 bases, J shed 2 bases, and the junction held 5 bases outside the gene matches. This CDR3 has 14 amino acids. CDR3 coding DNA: TGTGCCAGTAGAACGACAGGGGATAACACTGAAGCTTTCTTT. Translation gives CASRTTGDNTEAFF.

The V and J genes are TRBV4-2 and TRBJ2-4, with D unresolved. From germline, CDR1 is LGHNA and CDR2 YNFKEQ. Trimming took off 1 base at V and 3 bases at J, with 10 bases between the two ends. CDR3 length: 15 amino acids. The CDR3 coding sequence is TGTGCCAGCAGCCAAGGGGATTGGGTCAAAAACATTCAGTACTTC. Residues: CASSQGDWVKNIQYF.

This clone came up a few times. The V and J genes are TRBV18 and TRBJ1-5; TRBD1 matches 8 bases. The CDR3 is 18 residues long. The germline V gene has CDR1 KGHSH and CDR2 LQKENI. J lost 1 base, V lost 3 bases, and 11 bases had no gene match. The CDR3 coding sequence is TGTGCCAGCTCACCGAGCAAACAGGGGGAGCGGAGCAATCAGCCCCAGCATTTT. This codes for CASSPSKQGERSNQPQHF.

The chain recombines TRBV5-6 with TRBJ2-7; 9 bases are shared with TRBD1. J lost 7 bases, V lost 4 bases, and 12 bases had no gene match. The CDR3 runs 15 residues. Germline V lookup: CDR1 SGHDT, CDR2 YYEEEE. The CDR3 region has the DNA TGTGCCAGCAGCGCCACAGGGGGCCCCCCTGGTGAGCAGTACTTC. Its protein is CASSATGGPPGEQYF.

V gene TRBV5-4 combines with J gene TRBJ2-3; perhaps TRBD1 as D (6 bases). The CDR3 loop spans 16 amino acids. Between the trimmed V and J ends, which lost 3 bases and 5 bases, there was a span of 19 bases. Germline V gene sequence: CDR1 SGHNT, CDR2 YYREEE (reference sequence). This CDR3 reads CASSSPKGGREDTQYF. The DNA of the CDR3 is TGTGCCAGCAGCTCCCCCAAAGGGGGAAGAGAAGATACGCAGTATTTT.

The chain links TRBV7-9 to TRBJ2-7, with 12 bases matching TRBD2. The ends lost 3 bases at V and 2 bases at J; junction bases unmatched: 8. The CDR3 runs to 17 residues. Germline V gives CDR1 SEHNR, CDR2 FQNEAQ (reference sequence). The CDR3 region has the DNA TGTGCCAGCAGCTTCAGACTAGCGGGAGATTCTCCCTACGAGCAGTACTTC. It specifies CASSFRLAGDSPYEQYF. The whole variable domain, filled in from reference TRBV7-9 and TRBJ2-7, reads DTGVSQNPRHKITKRGQNVTFRCDPISEHNRLYWYRQTLGQGPEFLTYFQNEAQLEKSRLLSDRFSAERPKGSFSTLEIQRTEQGDSAMYLCASSFRLAGDSPYEQYFGPGTRLTVT.

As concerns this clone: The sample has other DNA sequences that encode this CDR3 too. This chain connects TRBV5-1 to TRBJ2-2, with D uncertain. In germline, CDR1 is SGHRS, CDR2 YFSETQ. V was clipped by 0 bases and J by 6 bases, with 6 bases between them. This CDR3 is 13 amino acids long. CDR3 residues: CASSLEGSGELFF. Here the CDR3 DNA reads TGCGCCAGCAGCTTGGAAGGGTCCGGGGAGCTGTTTTTT.

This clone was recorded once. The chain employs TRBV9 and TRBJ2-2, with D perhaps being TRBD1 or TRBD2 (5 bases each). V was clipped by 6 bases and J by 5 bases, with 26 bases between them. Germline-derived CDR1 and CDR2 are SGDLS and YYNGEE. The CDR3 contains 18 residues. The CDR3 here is CASTFNVRDPRGTGELFF. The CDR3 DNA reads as TGTGCCAGCACCTTTAATGTTAGGGACCCTCGAGGAACCGGGGAGCTGTTTTTT.

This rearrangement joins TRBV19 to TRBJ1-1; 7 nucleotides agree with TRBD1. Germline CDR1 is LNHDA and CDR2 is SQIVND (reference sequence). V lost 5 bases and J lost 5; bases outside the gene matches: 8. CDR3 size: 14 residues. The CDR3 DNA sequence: TGTGCCAGTAGTTCGAAGGGACAGAGGACTGAAGCTTTCTTT. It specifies CASSSKGQRTEAFF. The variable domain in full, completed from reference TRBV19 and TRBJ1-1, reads DGGITQSPKYLFRKEGQNVTLSCEQNLNHDAMYWYRQDPGQGLRLIYYSQIVNDFQKGDIAEGYSVSREKKESFPLTVTSAQKNPTAFYLCASSSKGQRTEAFFGQGTRLTVV.

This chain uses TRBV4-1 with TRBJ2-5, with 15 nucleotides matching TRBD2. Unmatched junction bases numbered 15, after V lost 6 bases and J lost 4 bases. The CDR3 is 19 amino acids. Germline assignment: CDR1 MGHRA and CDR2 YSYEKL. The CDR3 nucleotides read TGCGCCAGCAGTCAATTCTCCGGGACTAGCGGGAGGAGGGGAGAGACCCAGTACTTC. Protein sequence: CASSQFSGTSGRRGETQYF.

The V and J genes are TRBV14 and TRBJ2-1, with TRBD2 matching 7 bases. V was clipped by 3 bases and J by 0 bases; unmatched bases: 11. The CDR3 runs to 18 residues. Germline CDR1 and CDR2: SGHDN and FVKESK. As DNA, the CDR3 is TGTGCCAGCAGCCACAGGGAACGGGGCGGGAGCTCCTACAATGAGCAGTTCTTC. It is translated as CASSHRERGGSSYNEQFF.

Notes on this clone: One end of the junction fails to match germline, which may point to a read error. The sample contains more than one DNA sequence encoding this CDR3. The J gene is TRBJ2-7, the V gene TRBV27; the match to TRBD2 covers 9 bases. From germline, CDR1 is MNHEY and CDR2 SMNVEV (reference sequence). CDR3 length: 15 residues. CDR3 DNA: TGTGCCAGCAGCGCTAGCGGGACCTCCTCCTACGAGCAGTACTTT. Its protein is CASSASGTSSYEQYF.

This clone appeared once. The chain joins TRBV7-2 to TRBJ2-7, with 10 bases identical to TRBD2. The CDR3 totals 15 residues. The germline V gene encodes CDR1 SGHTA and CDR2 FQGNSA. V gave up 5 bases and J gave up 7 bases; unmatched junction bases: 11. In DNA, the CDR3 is TGTGCCAGCAGCCTAATTCTAGCGGGAGCGGGGGAGCAGTACTTC. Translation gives CASSLILAGAGEQYF.

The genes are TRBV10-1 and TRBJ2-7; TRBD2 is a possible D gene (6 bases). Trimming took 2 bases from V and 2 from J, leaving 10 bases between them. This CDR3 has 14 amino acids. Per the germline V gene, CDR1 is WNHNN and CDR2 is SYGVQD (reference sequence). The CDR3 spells CASSERETAYEQYF. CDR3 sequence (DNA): TGCGCCAGCAGTGAGCGGGAGACTGCCTACGAGCAGTACTTC.

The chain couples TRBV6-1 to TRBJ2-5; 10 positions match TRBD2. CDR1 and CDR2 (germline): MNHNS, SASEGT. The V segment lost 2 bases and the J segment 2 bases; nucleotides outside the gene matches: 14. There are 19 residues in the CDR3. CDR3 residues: CASSESPLAGTTEQETQYF. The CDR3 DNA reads TGTGCCAGCAGTGAATCCCCACTAGCGGGGACGACCGAACAAGAGACCCAGTACTTC.

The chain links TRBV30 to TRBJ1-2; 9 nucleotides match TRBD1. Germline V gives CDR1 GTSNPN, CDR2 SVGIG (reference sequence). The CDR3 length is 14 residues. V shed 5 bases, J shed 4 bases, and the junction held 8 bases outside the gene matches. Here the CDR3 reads CAWAPDRGIYGYTF. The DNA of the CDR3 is TGTGCCTGGGCCCCGGACAGGGGAATCTATGGCTACACCTTC.

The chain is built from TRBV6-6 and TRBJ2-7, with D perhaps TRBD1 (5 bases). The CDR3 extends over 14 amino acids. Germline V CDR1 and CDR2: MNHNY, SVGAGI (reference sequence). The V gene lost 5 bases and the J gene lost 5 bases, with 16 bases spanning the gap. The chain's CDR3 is CASSNRRPSDEQYF. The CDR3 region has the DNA TGTGCCAGCAGTAACAGGCGACCGTCCGACGAGCAGTACTTC.

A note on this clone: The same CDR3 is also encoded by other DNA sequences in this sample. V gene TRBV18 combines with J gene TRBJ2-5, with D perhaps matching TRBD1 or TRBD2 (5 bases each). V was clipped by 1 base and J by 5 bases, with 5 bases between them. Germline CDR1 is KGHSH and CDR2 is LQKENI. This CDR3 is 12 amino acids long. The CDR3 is CASSPRGETQYF. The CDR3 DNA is TGTGCCAGCTCACCACGGGGGGAGACCCAGTACTTC. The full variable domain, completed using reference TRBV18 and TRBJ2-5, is NAGVMQNPRHLVRRRGQEARLRCSPMKGHSHVYWYRQLPEEGLKFMVYLQKENIIDESGMPKERFSAEFPKEGPSILRIQQVVRGDSAAYFCASSPRGETQYFGPGTRLLVL.

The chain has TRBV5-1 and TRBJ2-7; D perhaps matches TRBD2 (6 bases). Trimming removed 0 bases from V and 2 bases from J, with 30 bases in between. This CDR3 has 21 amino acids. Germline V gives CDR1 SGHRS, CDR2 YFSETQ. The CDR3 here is CASSLARDSSVGRERPYEQYF. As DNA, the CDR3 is TGCGCCAGCAGCTTGGCCCGGGACTCGAGTGTCGGACGGGAGAGACCCTACGAGCAGTACTTC.

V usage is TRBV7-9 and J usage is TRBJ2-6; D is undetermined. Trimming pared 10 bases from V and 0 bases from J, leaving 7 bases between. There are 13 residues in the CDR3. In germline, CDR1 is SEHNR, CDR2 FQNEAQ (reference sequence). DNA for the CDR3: TGTGCCACCTCGGGCTCTGGGGCCAACGTCCTGACTTTC. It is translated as CATSGSGANVLTF.

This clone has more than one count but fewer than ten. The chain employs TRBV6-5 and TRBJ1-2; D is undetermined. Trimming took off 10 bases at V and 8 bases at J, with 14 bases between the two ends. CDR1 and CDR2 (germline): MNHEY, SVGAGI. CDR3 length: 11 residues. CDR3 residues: CAIKSGYGYTF. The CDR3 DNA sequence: TGTGCCATCAAGTCGGGGTACGGCTACACCTTC.

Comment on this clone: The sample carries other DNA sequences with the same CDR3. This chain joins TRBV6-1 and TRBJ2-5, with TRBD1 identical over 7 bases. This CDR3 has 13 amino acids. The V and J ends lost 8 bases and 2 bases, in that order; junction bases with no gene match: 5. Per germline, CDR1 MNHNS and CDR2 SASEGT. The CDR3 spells CASGRQGQETQYF. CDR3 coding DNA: TGTGCCAGCGGTAGACAGGGACAAGAGACCCAGTACTTC.

CDR3 region: CASSYAPRGGEDTQYF. CDR3 in DNA: TGTGCCAGCAGTTACGCCCCGAGGGGGGGCGAAGATACGCAGTATTTT. This rearrangement joins TRBV6-5 to TRBJ2-3; a possible D gene is TRBD2 (7 bases). V was cut by 2 bases and J by 5 bases, with 17 bases left in between. CDR1 is MNHEY, CDR2 SVGAGI, per germline. This CDR3 region has 16 residues.

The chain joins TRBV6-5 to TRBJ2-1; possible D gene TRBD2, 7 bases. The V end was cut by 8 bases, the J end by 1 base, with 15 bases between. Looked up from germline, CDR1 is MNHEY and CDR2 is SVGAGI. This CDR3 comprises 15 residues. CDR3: CASRPRGASYNEQFF. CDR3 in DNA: TGTGCCAGCCGGCCCCGGGGGGCTTCCTACAATGAGCAGTTCTTC.